The 8 T cell receptor beta chains below come from one sample, sequenced in a study of blood T cell repertoires in COVID-19 (dated by TCRdb to 2020 to 2022). Library creation used the immunoSEQ multiplex PCR assay. TCRdb retrieved this table from immuneACCESS and kept in-frame rearrangements only. Not all clones are present; in checked studies, unresolved V genes account for under half, and no reason is known for the remainder. This sample comprises fewer than 250,000 clones, around 87% of them detected only once. The ten largest clonotypes hold approximately 3% of the sample. The specimen was peripheral blood. These receptors all come from a man aged 60 to 69 with acute or convalescent COVID-19.

This clone was detected once. The chain joins TRBV29-1 to TRBJ1-2; no clear D. Per germline, CDR1 SQVTM and CDR2 ANQGSEA. V was cut by 2 bases and J by 8 bases, with 9 bases left in between. This CDR3 contains 11 residues. This CDR3 is CSVEKSEGYTF. DNA for the CDR3: TGCAGCGTTGAAAAAAGTGAGGGCTACACCTTC.

This chain joins TRBV10-1 and TRBJ2-1; 8 nucleotides align to TRBD2. Germline V CDR1 and CDR2: WNHNN, SYGVQD (reference sequence). The CDR3 spans 15 residues. With V trimmed by 1 base and J by 6 bases, 5 bases remained unmatched. The CDR3 coding sequence is TGCGCCAGCAGTGAGTATCGGGGGGGAGTCAATGAGCAGTTCTTC. Translation gives CASSEYRGGVNEQFF.

The gene calls are TRBV18 and TRBJ2-2; 7 nucleotides agree with TRBD1. The germline V gene encodes CDR1 KGHSH and CDR2 LQKENI. The J segment lost 3 bases and the V segment lost 0 bases, leaving 1 base of the junction unmatched. The CDR3 length is 15 residues. Written as DNA, the CDR3 is TGTGCCAGCTCACCACCTAGGGGGCACACCGGGGAGCTGTTTTTT. Its protein product is CASSPPRGHTGELFF.

This clone has a single count. The chain combines TRBV27 with TRBJ2-7, with TRBD1 as a possible D gene (6 bases). Germline V gene sequence: CDR1 MNHEY, CDR2 SMNVEV (reference sequence). V gave up 3 bases and J gave up 6 bases, with 9 bases separating them. The CDR3 sequence is 12 residues long. In DNA, the CDR3 is TGTGCCAGCAGTTTTCTAGGGGGCGAGCAGTACTTC. It specifies CASSFLGGEQYF.

The chain has TRBV23-1 and TRBJ1-1, with 8 bases matching TRBD1. TRBV23-1 is labeled an ORF, and its function is uncertain. This CDR3 is built from 18 residues. The V segment lost 2 bases and the J segment 1 base; nucleotides outside the gene matches: 12. The CDR3 sequence: CASSQSETGDDENTEAFF. In DNA, the CDR3 is TGCGCCAGCAGTCAAAGTGAGACAGGGGACGACGAGAACACTGAAGCTTTCTTT.

This clone was observed a handful of times. The gene calls are TRBV18 and TRBJ2-5; 8 positions agree with TRBD1. V lost 3 bases, J lost 4 bases, and 4 bases stayed unmatched. Germline V CDR1 and CDR2: KGHSH, LQKENI. The CDR3 sequence is 14 residues long. CDR3 loop: CASSPNRGRETQYF. CDR3 bases: TGTGCCAGCTCACCCAACAGGGGGAGAGAGACCCAGTACTTC.

The chain links TRBV11-3 to TRBJ2-2; 8 nucleotides match TRBD1. CDR1 is SGHNT and CDR2 is YENEEA in the germline V gene. This CDR3 comprises 17 residues. With 5 bases clipped from V and 0 bases from J, the junction kept 8 bases outside the gene matches. The CDR3 sequence is CASSPSGTGSNTGELFF. The CDR3 coding sequence is TGTGCCAGCAGCCCGTCCGGGACAGGTTCGAACACCGGGGAGCTGTTTTTT.

The V gene is TRBV3-1 (or the pseudogene TRBV3-2), the J gene TRBJ1-1; no clear D. The CDR3 is 13 amino acids. Germline V lookup: CDR1 LGHDT, CDR2 YNNKEL (reference sequence). The V gene lost 5 bases and the J gene lost 1 base, with 8 bases spanning the gap. This chain's CDR3 is CASSRSGNTEAFF. CDR3 sequence (DNA): TGTGCCAGCAGCAGATCAGGGAACACTGAAGCTTTCTTT.